The clone carrying this T cell receptor beta chain was detected once. Its matching antigen is unknown. The entry originates in a study of T-cell memory formation after mild COVID-19. Study summary: TCR clusters largely stayed donor specific.

TCRdb re-called the 5' RACE reads through MiXCR, storing one row per CDR3 protein. The profile covers 350,000 to 500,000 distinct CDR3 sequences, with approximately 19% appearing a single time and 20% to 25% taken by the ten largest. The germline V gene has CDR1 SGHVS and CDR2 FQNEAQ. The CDR3 has 16 residues. V shed 2 bases and J shed 8 bases, with 19 bases lying between them. Study-wide points: The study found balanced CD4/CD8 in clones contracting day 15 to 85 and a CD4+ lean in later expanders. Clones which contracted sat mainly in CM and EM if CD4+, and in EMRA if CD8+. Prior to infection, memory already included some responding clones, suggesting cross-reactive memory joined.

What was sequenced was PBMCs or a T cell subset sorted from them (not recorded which). The rearrangement uses TRBV7-8 and TRBJ1-5; tentatively, D is TRBD1 (5 bases). This sequence originates from a man in his late teens or twenties who had mild COVID-19 (a few samples of this study predate the infection). Cell type and time point are not known. The CDR3 DNA reads TGTGCCAGCAGCTTATGGGGAGCGGGACGTTTGGAGCCCCAGCATTTT. Protein sequence: CASSLWGAGRLEPQHF.